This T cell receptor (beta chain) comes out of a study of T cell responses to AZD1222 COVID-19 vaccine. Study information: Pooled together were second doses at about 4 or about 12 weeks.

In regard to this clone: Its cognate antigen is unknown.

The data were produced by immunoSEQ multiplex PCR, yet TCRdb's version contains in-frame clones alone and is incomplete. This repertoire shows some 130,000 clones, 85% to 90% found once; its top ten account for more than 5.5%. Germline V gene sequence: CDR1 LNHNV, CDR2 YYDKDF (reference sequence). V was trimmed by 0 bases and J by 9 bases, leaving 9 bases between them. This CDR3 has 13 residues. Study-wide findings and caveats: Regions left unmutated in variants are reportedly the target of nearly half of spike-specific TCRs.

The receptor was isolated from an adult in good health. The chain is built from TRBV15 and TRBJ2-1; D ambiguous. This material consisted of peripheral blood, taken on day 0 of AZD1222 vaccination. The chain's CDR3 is CATSRDLESEQFF. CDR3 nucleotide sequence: TGTGCCACCAGCAGAGATTTAGAAAGTGAGCAGTTCTTC.